Following are 21 T cell receptor beta chains from one sample sequenced in a study of T cell responses to AZD1222 COVID-19 vaccine. Assay: immunoSEQ multiplex PCR; the TCRdb copy retains only in-frame clones and omits some. The table records some 120,000 clones, 89% of them present only once. The sequencing used peripheral blood, collected on day 0 of AZD1222 vaccination. These receptors were obtained from an adult in good health.

The chain recombines TRBV24-1 with TRBJ2-3; D not resolved. This CDR3 has 13 amino acids. CDR1 is KGHDR and CDR2 is SFDVKD in the germline V gene. Trimming stripped 3 bases from V and 4 bases from J, with 7 bases between. The CDR3 region has the DNA TGTGCCACCAGTGATGAAGGTTCAGATACGCAGTATTTT. Protein sequence: CATSDEGSDTQYF.

This chain connects TRBV4-1 to TRBJ1-6, with 7 positions matching TRBD1. The CDR3 covers 16 residues. Germline V gene sequence: CDR1 MGHRA, CDR2 YSYEKL. V dropped 3 bases and J dropped 12; count of bases not matched to a gene: 14. The CDR3 coding sequence is TGCGCCAGCAGCCAGCAAATCTTGGGACAGCTGTTACCCCTCCACTTT. Translated: CASSQQILGQLLPLHF.

The V call is TRBV19, the J call TRBJ2-1, with TRBD2 matching over 9 bases. With V trimmed by 5 bases and J by 5 bases, 1 base remained unmatched. Per germline, CDR1 LNHDA and CDR2 SQIVND (reference sequence). The length of the CDR3 is 13 residues. CDR3 DNA sequence: TGTGCCAGTAGTTTAGCGGGGGACAATGAGCAGTTCTTC. Amino acids: CASSLAGDNEQFF.

This clone showed up just once. V gene TRBV30 combines with J gene TRBJ1-3; unclear D gene. The CDR3 has 14 residues. CDR1 is GTSNPN, CDR2 SVGIG, per germline (reference sequence). V was shortened by 2 bases and J by 0 bases, with 8 bases between the two germline ends. CDR3 bases: TGTGCCTGGAGTAGGACCAACTCTGGAAACACCATATATTTT. Its translation is CAWSRTNSGNTIYF.

This chain links TRBV28 with TRBJ1-4; D ambiguous. Germline V CDR1 and CDR2: MDHEN, SYDVKM. V was clipped by 4 bases and J by 12 bases, with 15 bases between them. This CDR3 is built from 13 residues. The CDR3 region has the DNA TGTGCCAGCAGTTCCCCCCCCGGGGAGGAACTGTTTTTT. The encoded protein is CASSSPPGEELFF.

The V call is TRBV5-1, the J call TRBJ2-5, with 12 bases fitting TRBD2. The CDR3 is made up of 16 amino acids. V was pared by 3 bases and J by 5 bases, with 8 bases of the junction left unmatched. Germline V lookup: CDR1 SGHRS, CDR2 YFSETQ. The CDR3 spells CASSYRTSGIQETQYF. DNA of the CDR3: TGCGCCAGCAGCTATAGGACTAGCGGGATTCAGGAGACCCAGTACTTC.

The chain joins TRBV4-1 to TRBJ2-7; TRBD1 is a possible D gene (5 bases). V was trimmed by 1 base and J by 4 bases, leaving 8 bases between them. CDR1 is MGHRA and CDR2 is YSYEKL in the germline V gene. This CDR3 contains 13 residues. CDR3 nucleotide sequence: TGCGCCAGCAGCCAAGGGTCAGGGTACGAGCAGTACTTC. It codes for CASSQGSGYEQYF.

The V call is TRBV5-4, the J call TRBJ1-6, with D possibly being TRBD1 (6 bases). The CDR3 contains 15 residues. Trimming removed 2 bases at V and 7 bases at J, with 13 bases between. CDR1 and CDR2 from the germline V gene are SGHNT and YYREEE (reference sequence). The CDR3 coding sequence is TGTGCCAGCAGCTTACGGGGGCGGGTAAATTCACCCCTCCACTTT. This encodes CASSLRGRVNSPLHF.

This chain joins TRBV14 and TRBJ2-4; 10 nucleotides line up with TRBD2. The germline CDR1 and CDR2 sequences are SGHDN and FVKESK. V dropped 0 bases and J dropped 5; count of bases not matched to a gene: 4. The CDR3 has 16 amino acids. Here the CDR3 DNA reads TGTGCCAGCAGCCAAGAAAAGCGGGAGGGCCAAAACATTCAGTACTTC. Translating it yields CASSQEKREGQNIQYF.

The chain has TRBV7-9 and TRBJ2-7, with 9 bases lining up with TRBD1. The CDR3 contains 18 residues. With 7 bases clipped from V and 0 bases from J, the junction kept 16 bases outside the gene matches. From germline, CDR1 is SEHNR and CDR2 FQNEAQ (reference sequence). CDR3 residues: CASTLDRGPGSASYEQYF. The CDR3 region has the DNA TGTGCCAGCACTCTGGACAGGGGACCGGGATCTGCCTCCTACGAGCAGTACTTC.

V and J are TRBV11-3 and TRBJ1-3; D remains unclear. This CDR3 spans 15 amino acids. Deletions cut 0 bases from V and 0 bases from J, with 6 bases between. The germline V gene encodes CDR1 SGHNT and CDR2 YENEEA. CDR3 residues: CASSLDSDSGNTIYF. The DNA for the CDR3 is TGTGCCAGCAGCTTAGACTCGGACTCTGGAAACACCATATATTTT.

The chain recombines TRBV19 with TRBJ2-3; D perhaps matches TRBD2 (6 bases). This CDR3 spans 15 amino acids. Trimming removed 5 bases at V and 0 bases at J, with 12 bases between. Germline CDR1 and CDR2: LNHDA and SQIVND (reference sequence). DNA for the CDR3: TGTGCCAGTAGTTCCTCCGGGACTAGCACAGATACGCAGTATTTT. Translated: CASSSSGTSTDTQYF.

The table lists this clone with a count of one. The chain employs TRBV19 and TRBJ1-5; 7 bases are shared with TRBD1. Per the germline V gene, CDR1 is LNHDA and CDR2 is SQIVND (reference sequence). Germline trimming cut 10 bases from V and 0 bases from J; bases unmatched to any gene: 9. The CDR3 runs to 15 residues. DNA for the CDR3: TGTGCCACCTTAGACAGGGCCTTTAGCAATCAGCCCCAGCATTTT. This codes for CATLDRAFSNQPQHF.

The chain uses TRBV20-1 and TRBJ2-5, with 12 bases identical to TRBD1. The V segment lost 3 bases and the J segment 2 bases; nucleotides outside the gene matches: 4. The CDR3 sequence is 15 residues long. Germline V gene lookup returns CDR1 DFQATT and CDR2 SNEGSKA (reference sequence). DNA for the CDR3: TGCAGTGCTAGTTGGGACAGGGGGCTACAAGAGACCCAGTACTTC. This translates into CSASWDRGLQETQYF.

The rearrangement links TRBV5-1 to TRBJ2-2; no reliable D call. V was pared by 0 bases and J by 1 base, with 16 bases between. Germline-derived CDR1 and CDR2 are SGHRS and YFSETQ. The CDR3 contains 18 residues. The CDR3 protein is CASSLGPGPGGNTGELFF. The CDR3, as DNA: TGCGCCAGCAGCTTGGGGCCCGGGCCGGGCGGGAACACCGGGGAGCTGTTTTTT. Using reference TRBV5-1 and TRBJ2-2 for the parts outside the CDR3, the full variable domain is KAGVTQTPRYLIKTRGQQVTLSCSPISGHRSVSWYQQTPGQGLQFLFEYFSETQRNKGNFPGRFSGRQFSNSRSEMNVSTLELGDSALYLCASSLGPGPGGNTGELFFGEGSRLTVL.

V and J are TRBV14 and TRBJ1-6; D is unresolved. V shed 6 bases and J shed 10 bases, with 19 bases lying between them. Germline lookup yields CDR1 SGHDN and CDR2 FVKESK. The CDR3 has 15 residues. In DNA, the CDR3 is TGTGCCAGCAGTCAGCGGGCCTTCGCGGGATCACCCCTCCACTTT. Translated: CASSQRAFAGSPLHF.

The V and J genes are TRBV7-6 and TRBJ1-1; TRBD1 aligns across 7 bases. CDR3 length: 15 residues. With 6 bases clipped from V and 2 bases from J, the junction kept 9 bases outside the gene matches. Germline values: CDR1 SGHVS, CDR2 FNYEAQ. The chain's CDR3 is CASSSTGTVNTEAFF. CDR3 DNA sequence: TGTGCCAGCAGTTCGACCGGGACAGTTAACACTGAAGCTTTCTTT.

The V and J genes are TRBV7-9 and TRBJ1-1, with D uncertain. V gave up 1 base and J gave up 6 bases, with 6 bases separating them. This CDR3 is 12 amino acids long. Per germline, CDR1 SEHNR and CDR2 FQNEAQ (reference sequence). This CDR3 is CASSLGSAEAFF. The CDR3 DNA is TGTGCCAGCAGCTTAGGGAGCGCTGAAGCTTTCTTT.

V gene TRBV28 combines with J gene TRBJ2-7; 8 bases match TRBD2. CDR1 MDHEN and CDR2 SYDVKM come from the germline V gene. This CDR3 spans 12 amino acids. J lost 4 bases, V lost 8 bases, and 4 bases had no gene match. CDR3 nucleotides: TGTGCCAGCTGTAGCGGGATATACGAGCAGTACTTC. It yields the protein CASCSGIYEQYF.

The J gene is TRBJ2-3, the V gene TRBV3-1 (or the pseudogene TRBV3-2), with 7 bases matching TRBD2. This CDR3 is built from 15 residues. CDR1 and CDR2 (germline): LGHDT, YNNKEL (reference sequence). Trimming removed 1 base from V and 2 bases from J; junction bases left unmatched: 3. CDR3 bases: TGTGCCAGCAGCCAAGTGGGGAGGGCCACAGATACGCAGTATTTT. Residues: CASSQVGRATDTQYF.

This clone was detected only a few times. V and J are TRBV4-3 and TRBJ2-1; TRBD2 agrees at 8 bases. Germline lookup yields CDR1 LGHNA and CDR2 YSLEER. V shed 4 bases and J 3 bases; nucleotides not matched to a gene: 5. The CDR3 contains 15 residues. Here the CDR3 DNA reads TGCGCCAGCAGCCCCCAAAGCGGGAGCTACAATGAGCAGTTCTTC. It specifies CASSPQSGSYNEQFF.